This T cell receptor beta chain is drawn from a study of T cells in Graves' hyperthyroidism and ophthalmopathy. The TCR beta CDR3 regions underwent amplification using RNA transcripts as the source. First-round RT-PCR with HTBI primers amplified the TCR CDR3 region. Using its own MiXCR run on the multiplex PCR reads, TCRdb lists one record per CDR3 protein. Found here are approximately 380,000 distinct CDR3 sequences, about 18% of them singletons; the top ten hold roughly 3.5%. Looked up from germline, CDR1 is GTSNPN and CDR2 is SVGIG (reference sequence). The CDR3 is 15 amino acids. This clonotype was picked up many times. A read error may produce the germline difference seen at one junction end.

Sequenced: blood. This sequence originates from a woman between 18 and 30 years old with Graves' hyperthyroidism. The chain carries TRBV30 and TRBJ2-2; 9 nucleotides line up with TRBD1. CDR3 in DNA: TGTGCCTGGACCAGACAGGGGGTGATCACCGGGGGGCTGTTTTTT. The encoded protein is CAWTRQGVITGGLFF.